This TCR beta chain was sequenced for a study of cytomegalovirus exposure and HLA in healthy donors. On the study more broadly: Among about 179 million T cells, an earlier analysis found 95 million to 140 million unique TCR beta sequences. Study results and caveats: Reportedly, cytomegalovirus status was diagnosed with high sensitivity and specificity. What a later analysis showed was that several of the most significant clusters appeared linked to common viral pathogens.

The study ran its PCR with 60 Vbeta and 13 Jbeta primers. Repertoires were generated with immunoSEQ multiplex PCR, while TCRdb's copy carries only in-frame clones and drops some. The profile shows about 94,000 clones, around 76% of them singletons. Remarks on this clone: Its target is unknown. Other DNA sequences in this sample translate to the same CDR3.

The CDR3 spans 15 residues. The germline V gene has CDR1 SGHNT and CDR2 YENEEA. The trim removed 3 bases at V and 0 bases at J, leaving 0 bases unmatched. This sequence joins TRBV11-3 and TRBJ2-1; 9 bases match TRBD1. The specimen was PBMCs. The clonotype originates from a middle-aged man in good health and CMV-seropositive. The CDR3 is CASSLGQGSYNEQFF. CDR3 in DNA: TGTGCCAGCAGCTTGGGACAGGGCTCCTACAATGAGCAGTTCTTC.